The entry that follows covers one TCR beta chain sequence. Here immunoSEQ multiplex PCR was the method, and the copy in TCRdb shows in-frame clones only, minus some. The table has hundreds of thousands of clones, about two thirds seen once. The ends lost 5 bases at V and 7 bases at J; junction bases unmatched: 10. The germline V gene has CDR1 SGHTA and CDR2 FQGNSA. This CDR3 is 14 amino acids long. This specimen comes from a study of shared clonotypes between healthy human individuals. This chain joins TRBV7-2 and TRBJ1-2, with 7 positions matching TRBD1. The receptor comes from a woman in her 30s in good health. The sample comprised memory CD4+ T cells sorted from blood. Subset in this sample: CD45RA-negative fraction. This CDR3 is CASSPRKGAAGYTF. The DNA for the CDR3 is TGTGCCAGCAGCCCTCGGAAGGGGGCAGCTGGCTACACCTTC.